These 24 T cell receptor beta chains originate from one sample sequenced in a study of T-cell reconstitution after alpha-beta-depleted transplantation in children. Unique molecular identifiers featured in how the TCRbeta library was prepared. Using its own MiXCR run on the PCR reads, TCRdb lists one record per CDR3 protein. The repertoire includes hundreds of thousands of distinct CDR3 sequences, roughly 13% of them detected once, and 2.2% sits in the top ten. This sample comprised PBMCs, mostly from graft donor cells, obtained 360 days after TCRalphabeta/CD19-depleted stem cell transplant. These receptors came from a male patient younger than 18 who had a stem cell transplant for acute myeloid leukemia, so the T cells may come from the graft donor.

J is TRBJ2-3 and V is TRBV20-1; D call uncertain. Germline CDR1 reads DFQATT; CDR2 reads SNEGSKA (reference sequence). Trimming removed 3 bases from V and 5 bases from J, with 6 bases in between. The CDR3 is 11 residues long. CDR3: CSASKGDTQYF. The CDR3 DNA sequence: TGCAGTGCTAGTAAGGGAGATACGCAGTATTTT.

This clonotype has just a few counts. The chain joins TRBV5-1 to TRBJ2-1; D is uncertain. CDR1 is SGHRS, CDR2 YFSETQ, per germline. The CDR3 runs 15 residues. V was trimmed by 6 bases and J by 0 bases, leaving 13 bases between them. The CDR3 bases are TGCGCCAGCATGGTTGTTAGGAGCTCCTACAATGAGCAGTTCTTC. Translating gives CASMVVRSSYNEQFF.

The chain employs TRBV29-1 and TRBJ2-5, with a weak D call TRBD1 (6 bases). This CDR3 contains 12 residues. Germline V CDR1 and CDR2: SQVTM, ANQGSEA. Trimming took 4 bases from V and 1 from J, leaving 7 bases between them. In DNA, the CDR3 is TGCAGCGTTGCGACAGGCCAAGAGACCCAGTACTTC. As protein: CSVATGQETQYF.

The chain employs TRBV12-3 or TRBV12-4 and TRBJ2-5; D possibly corresponds to TRBD2 (6 bases). The CDR3 has 15 amino acids. The ends were cut back, 5 bases at V and 5 bases at J, with 18 bases in the middle. CDR3 region: CASSQKTRPTETQYF. DNA for the CDR3: TGTGCCAGCAGTCAGAAGACTAGGCCGACGGAGACCCAGTACTTC.

The genes are TRBV19 and TRBJ2-1; 7 nucleotides match TRBD2. V lost 0 bases and J lost 8; bases outside the gene matches: 13. The CDR3 sequence is 17 residues long. Per germline, CDR1 LNHDA and CDR2 SQIVND (reference sequence). CDR3 bases: TGTGCCAGTAGTATAGATCGAAGTCTAGCGGTTAGGGATGAGCAGTTCTTC. Protein sequence: CASSIDRSLAVRDEQFF. The complete variable domain, with remaining parts taken from reference TRBV19 and TRBJ2-1, reads DGGITQSPKYLFRKEGQNVTLSCEQNLNHDAMYWYRQDPGQGLRLIYYSQIVNDFQKGDIAEGYSVSREKKESFPLTVTSAQKNPTAFYLCASSIDRSLAVRDEQFFGPGTRLTVL.

The rearrangement joins TRBV4-3 to TRBJ2-1; D is uncertain. CDR3 length: 13 residues. Germline CDR1 reads LGHNA; CDR2 reads YSLEER. V lost 0 bases to trimming and J lost 8 bases, with 8 bases between them. The CDR3 sequence: CASSQEGLDEQFF. The DNA for the CDR3 is TGCGCCAGCAGCCAAGAAGGCTTGGATGAGCAGTTCTTC.

The rearrangement links TRBV28 to TRBJ2-7; no firm D call. Germline V CDR1 and CDR2: MDHEN, SYDVKM. The CDR3 extends over 14 amino acids. Trimming stripped 3 bases from V and 0 bases from J, with 9 bases between. The CDR3 region is CASSFLLPSYEQYF. The CDR3 nucleotides are TGTGCCAGCAGTTTCCTCCTTCCCTCCTACGAGCAGTACTTC.

This clonotype was seen ten or more times. The rearrangement links TRBV7-8 to TRBJ2-6; D is undetermined. Trimming left V 0 bases short and J 0 bases short, with 18 bases between. Germline V CDR1 and CDR2: SGHVS, FQNEAQ. CDR3 length equals 20 residues. This CDR3 reads CASSLALVTALSSGANVLTF. The CDR3 bases are TGTGCCAGCAGCTTAGCGCTAGTAACCGCCCTGAGCTCTGGGGCCAACGTCCTGACTTTC.

The V gene is TRBV4-2, the J gene TRBJ2-3; 9 nucleotides agree with TRBD2. Germline-derived CDR1 and CDR2 are LGHNA and YNFKEQ. The CDR3 totals 17 residues. V dropped 4 bases and J dropped 0; count of bases not matched to a gene: 8. The CDR3 reads CASSLPQTSGSTDTQYF. The CDR3 coding sequence is TGTGCCAGCAGCCTCCCTCAGACTAGCGGTAGCACAGATACGCAGTATTTT.

In its sample, this clonotype was seen many times. V is TRBV29-1 and J is TRBJ2-7; TRBD1 aligns across 8 bases. Per the germline V gene, CDR1 is SQVTM and CDR2 is ANQGSEA. V was pared by 7 bases and J by 2 bases, with 7 bases of the junction left unmatched. This CDR3 is 13 amino acids long. The CDR3 loop reads CSGGQGQPYEQYF. In DNA, the CDR3 is TGCAGCGGAGGACAGGGCCAACCCTACGAGCAGTACTTC.

The chain is built from TRBV5-1 and TRBJ2-7, with D perhaps being TRBD1 or TRBD2 (5 bases each). Per the germline V gene, CDR1 is SGHRS and CDR2 is YFSETQ. V lost 5 bases and J lost 0, with 18 bases in between. The CDR3 contains 16 residues. CDR3: CASSRMGQEVSYEQYF. Here the CDR3 DNA reads TGCGCCAGCAGTCGGATGGGGCAGGAGGTCTCCTACGAGCAGTACTTC.

This clonotype was picked up a small number of times. This chain joins TRBV7-3 and TRBJ1-3; D gene uncertain. The V gene's germline CDR1 is SGHTA and CDR2 FQGTGA. This CDR3 region has 14 residues. V was pared by 5 bases and J by 3 bases, with 11 bases between. The chain's CDR3 is CASSPDLDGNTIYF. The DNA of the CDR3 is TGTGCCAGCAGCCCGGACCTTGATGGAAACACCATATATTTT.

J is TRBJ1-1 and V is TRBV7-3; tentative D call: TRBD1 (6 bases). V dropped 6 bases and J dropped 4 bases, with 15 bases sitting between them. The CDR3 extends over 14 amino acids. Germline V gene lookup returns CDR1 SGHTA and CDR2 FQGTGA. CDR3 in DNA: TGTGCCAGCAGTCTAACCCGGGACACCACTGAAGCTTTCTTT. Translated, it gives CASSLTRDTTEAFF.

This clonotype was detected ten times or more. The chain couples TRBV20-1 to TRBJ2-2, with D perhaps matching TRBD1 or TRBD2 (6 bases each). Germline CDR1 reads DFQATT; CDR2 reads SNEGSKA (reference sequence). There are 15 residues in the CDR3. Deletions cut 4 bases from V and 3 bases from J, with 15 bases between. This chain's CDR3 is CSAKFGGLYTGELFF. The CDR3 DNA follows: TGCAGTGCTAAGTTTGGGGGGCTGTACACCGGGGAGCTGTTTTTT.

The V call is TRBV9, the J call TRBJ1-1, with a tentative D call TRBD1 (5 bases). The V and J ends lost 0 bases and 6 bases respectively, with 12 bases between them. This CDR3 is built from 14 residues. The germline V gene has CDR1 SGDLS and CDR2 YYNGEE. The CDR3 sequence is CASSVGGVNAEAFF. CDR3 bases: TGTGCCAGCAGCGTAGGAGGGGTTAACGCTGAAGCTTTCTTT.

This clonotype was counted a few times. The J gene is TRBJ2-5, the V gene TRBV7-2; D gene uncertain. V shed 1 base and J shed 2 bases, with 8 bases lying between them. CDR3 length: 14 residues. CDR1 SGHTA and CDR2 FQGNSA come from the germline V gene. In DNA, the CDR3 is TGTGCCAGCAGCTTAGAGGTCAGTCAAGAGACCCAGTACTTC. Protein: CASSLEVSQETQYF.

V is TRBV12-5 and J is TRBJ2-1; D call uncertain. In germline, CDR1 is LGHNT, CDR2 FRNRAP. The ends were cut back, 6 bases at V and 6 bases at J, with 15 bases in the middle. The CDR3 spans 14 residues. In DNA, the CDR3 is TGTGCTAGTGGCCCCGAAGGGCCAATCAATGAGCAGTTCTTC. Its protein product is CASGPEGPINEQFF.

V is TRBV6-2 or TRBV6-3 and J is TRBJ2-7; 8 bases agree with TRBD2. Per the germline V gene, CDR1 is MNHEY and CDR2 is SVGEGT. The CDR3 is 15 residues long. The ends lost 6 bases at V and 3 bases at J; junction bases unmatched: 10. CDR3 sequence reads: CASRNAPREDYEQYF. The CDR3 DNA follows: TGTGCCAGCAGAAACGCGCCGCGGGAGGACTACGAGCAGTACTTC.

The chain is built from TRBV5-1 and TRBJ2-7; possibly TRBD1 or TRBD2 for D (6 bases each). CDR3 size: 15 residues. CDR1 is SGHRS and CDR2 is YFSETQ in the germline V gene. The germline V and J ends were trimmed by 3 bases and 6 bases, with 19 bases remaining between them. DNA of the CDR3: TGCGCCAGCAGCTGGAAAGGGGGGCTAGCAGGCGAGCAGTACTTC. Residues: CASSWKGGLAGEQYF.

CDR3 in DNA: TGTGCCAGTAACGGACAGGGGGCGACTGGGGCCAACGTCCTGACTTTC. Translation gives CASNGQGATGANVLTF. The chain joins TRBV28 to TRBJ2-6, with 11 bases that match TRBD1. Unmatched junction bases numbered 6, after V lost 9 bases and J lost 2 bases. The CDR3 loop spans 16 amino acids. The germline V gene encodes CDR1 MDHEN and CDR2 SYDVKM.

This clonotype was seen at least ten times. V and J are TRBV4-3 and TRBJ1-1; D is perhaps TRBD1 (6 bases). Germline lookup yields CDR1 LGHNA and CDR2 YSLEER. Deletions cut 2 bases from V and 6 bases from J, with 13 bases between. The CDR3 consists of 14 residues. The CDR3 coding sequence is TGCGCCAGCAGCCAACAACAGGGTAGGGCTGAAGCTTTCTTT. It translates to CASSQQQGRAEAFF.

This clonotype was recorded at least ten times. CDR3 in DNA: TGTGCCAGCAGCCAAGAAGGGTTGGGTCACAATGAGCAGTTCTTC. Residues: CASSQEGLGHNEQFF. The chain uses TRBV3-1 and TRBJ2-1; D gene uncertain. The CDR3 is made up of 15 amino acids. Trimming left V 0 bases short and J 5 bases short, with 11 bases between. Germline loops: CDR1 LGHDT, CDR2 YNNKEL (reference sequence).

The V gene is TRBV29-1, the J gene TRBJ2-7; 9 bases agree with TRBD2. J gave up 0 bases and V 4 bases, and 10 bases lay outside the gene matches. CDR3 length: 16 residues. Germline V gene sequence: CDR1 SQVTM, CDR2 ANQGSEA. The CDR3, as DNA: TGCAGCGTTGTAACCCATTCGGGACTAGCCTCCTACGAGCAGTACTTC. As protein: CSVVTHSGLASYEQYF.

This clonotype appeared many times. The genes are TRBV5-1 and TRBJ2-1; D not certain. The V and J ends lost 2 bases and 8 bases respectively, with 8 bases between them. The CDR3 is 12 residues long. CDR1 and CDR2 (germline): SGHRS, YFSETQ. The chain's CDR3 is CASSLPGDEQFF. As DNA, the CDR3 is TGCGCCAGCAGCTTACCGGGTGATGAGCAGTTCTTC.